A selection of T cell receptor beta chains follows, all from one sample in a study of cytomegalovirus exposure and HLA in healthy donors. Method: immunoSEQ multiplex PCR; TCRdb's copy keeps in-frame clones and lacks some. The sample lists about 150,000 clones, 80% seen once, with about 5.6% in the top ten. What was sequenced was PBMCs. All receptors derive from a woman in her forties in good health and CMV-seropositive. CDR3s include the opening cysteine and the closing phenylalanine or tryptophan. Each record gives: J gene, D gene, CDR3 length, V gene, clone size, CDR3 DNA, CDR3 protein. D genes are given only for firm matches. Not all rows give a size; the values are once, few, many and, for expanded clones, a class.

J: TRBJ2-1
D: TRBD2
length: 16
V: TRBV7-2
size: .
DNA: TGTGCCAGCAGCTTAGGACTAGCGGGGATCTACAATGAGCAGTTCTTC
CDR3: CASSLGLAGIYNEQFF

J: TRBJ2-7
D: TRBD1
length: 12
V: TRBV30
size: .
DNA: TGTGCCTGGGGGGGACAGTCCTACGAGCAGTACTTC
CDR3: CAWGGQSYEQYF

J: TRBJ2-7
D: .
length: 14
V: TRBV7-8
size: once
DNA: TGTGCCAGCAGCTTAGCGATTAGTTCCTACGAGCAGTACTTC
CDR3: CASSLAISSYEQYF

J: TRBJ2-7
D: TRBD2
length: 15
V: TRBV9
size: .
DNA: TGTGCCAGCAGCGGAGAGACTAGCGGGGTTTACGAGCAGTACTTC
CDR3: CASSGETSGVYEQYF

J: TRBJ2-7
D: TRBD1
length: 17
V: TRBV5-1
size: once
DNA: TGCGCCAGCAGCTTGGGGTTGCAAGGGACAGGGGGCCACGAGCAGTACTTC
CDR3: CASSLGLQGTGGHEQYF

J: TRBJ2-1
D: TRBD2
length: 17
V: TRBV5-1
size: .
DNA: TGCGCCAGCAGCTCAACAGGGGGAATAGCGGGAGGCAATGAGCAGTTCTTC
CDR3: CASSSTGGIAGGNEQFF

J: TRBJ2-7
D: TRBD2
length: 14
V: TRBV7-6
size: .
DNA: TGTGCCAGCAGCTTCGGGACTAGCGGGTATGAGCAGTACTTC
CDR3: CASSFGTSGYEQYF

J: TRBJ2-1
D: .
length: 16
V: TRBV7-2
size: .
DNA: TGTGCCAGCACCCTCCACCCGGGACTCCCATACAATGAGCAGTTCTTC
CDR3: CASTLHPGLPYNEQFF

J: TRBJ2-3
D: .
length: 18
V: TRBV13
size: .
DNA: TGTGCCAGCAGCTTCCACGGTAGGATAGGGGAATGCACAGATACGCAGTATTTT
CDR3: CASSFHGRIGECTDTQYF

J: TRBJ2-5
D: TRBD1
length: 15
V: TRBV5-1
size: .
DNA: TGCGCCAGCAGACCTCAGACAGGGTCACAGGAGACCCAGTACTTC
CDR3: CASRPQTGSQETQYF

J: TRBJ2-5
D: TRBD1
length: 13
V: TRBV5-1
size: .
DNA: TGCGCCAGCAGCTCCACAGGGGTAGAGACCCAGTACTTC
CDR3: CASSSTGVETQYF

J: TRBJ2-1
D: TRBD2
length: 15
V: TRBV9
size: .
DNA: TGTGCCAGCAGCTCCAGACTAGCGGTTTACAATGAGCAGTTCTTC
CDR3: CASSSRLAVYNEQFF

J: TRBJ1-4
D: TRBD1
length: 13
V: TRBV6-5
size: .
DNA: TGTGCCAGCGGCGACAGGGCGAATGAAAAACTGTTTTTT
CDR3: CASGDRANEKLFF

J: TRBJ1-1
D: .
length: 14
V: TRBV28
size: .
DNA: TGTGCCAGCAGTTACCCTGACAGAATCACTGAAGCTTTCTTT
CDR3: CASSYPDRITEAFF

J: TRBJ2-5
D: TRBD2
length: 16
V: TRBV7-6
size: .
DNA: TGTGCCAGCAGCTCGACCGGACTAGCGGGAAGGGAGACCCAGTACTTC
CDR3: CASSSTGLAGRETQYF

J: TRBJ2-5
D: .
length: 13
V: TRBV5-1
size: once
DNA: TGCGCCAGCAGCGCGGACAGCCAAGAGACCCAGTACTTC
CDR3: CASSADSQETQYF

J: TRBJ2-1
D: TRBD2
length: 18
V: TRBV19
size: .
DNA: TGTGCCAGTAGTATAACTAGCGGGAGTACTTTCTCCTACAATGAGCAGTTCTTC
CDR3: CASSITSGSTFSYNEQFF

J: TRBJ2-7
D: .
length: 17
V: TRBV1
size: .
DNA: TGCACCAGCAGCCAAGTATTTCAGGGACTAGCGGGAGGTGAGCAGTACTTC
CDR3: CTSSQVFQGLAGGEQYF

J: TRBJ2-2
D: TRBD2
length: 20
V: TRBV18
size: .
DNA: TGTGCCAGCTCACCGATCCATCCGGGACTAGCGGGAGCGGACACCGGGGAGCTGTTTTTT
CDR3: CASSPIHPGLAGADTGELFF

J: TRBJ2-7
D: TRBD2
length: 18
V: TRBV28
size: .
DNA: TGTGCCAGCAGTTCTAGAGCGGGTCGCAGCGGGAGGTTCCACGAGCAGTACTTC
CDR3: CASSSRAGRSGRFHEQYF

J: TRBJ2-1
D: .
length: 15
V: TRBV5-1
size: .
DNA: TGCGCCAGCAGCGGAGACTCCCCGGGGTACAATGAGCAGTTCTTC
CDR3: CASSGDSPGYNEQFF

J: TRBJ2-7
D: .
length: 15
V: TRBV11-3
size: once
DNA: TGTGCCAGCAGCTTAGTTAGGACAGAGAGATACGAGCAGTACTTC
CDR3: CASSLVRTERYEQYF

J: TRBJ2-1
D: TRBD2
length: 15
V: TRBV28
size: few
DNA: TGTGCCAGCAGCCAAGTAGCGGGAGCAGTTGTGGGTCCGTTCTTC
CDR3: CASSQVAGAVVGPFF

J: TRBJ1-3
D: .
length: 15
V: TRBV2
size: .
DNA: TGTGCCAGCAGTTATGGGGGGAGCACTGGAAACACCATATATTTT
CDR3: CASSYGGSTGNTIYF

J: TRBJ1-2
D: .
length: 16
V: TRBV7-8
size: .
DNA: TGTGCCAGCAGCTTCCAGCCGGGGGGGTTGAACTATGGCTACACCTTC
CDR3: CASSFQPGGLNYGYTF

J: TRBJ1-2
D: .
length: 15
V: TRBV4-1
size: .
DNA: TGCGCCAGCAGCCAAGATAATTTAGGGGGAATTGGCTACACCTTC
CDR3: CASSQDNLGGIGYTF

J: TRBJ2-6
D: .
length: 17
V: TRBV25-1
size: .
DNA: TGTGCCAGCAGTGAATTCAGGGCCGGCTCTGGGGCCAACGTCCTGACTTTC
CDR3: CASSEFRAGSGANVLTF

J: TRBJ1-5
D: .
length: 13
V: TRBV4-1
size: few
DNA: TGCGCCAGCAGCCCCTCGAGCAATCAGCCCCAGCATTTT
CDR3: CASSPSSNQPQHF

J: TRBJ1-4
D: TRBD1
length: 14
V: TRBV19
size: .
DNA: TGTGCCAGTAGCCGGGACAGAACTAATGAAAAACTGTTTTTT
CDR3: CASSRDRTNEKLFF

J: TRBJ1-4
D: TRBD1
length: 14
V: TRBV2
size: .
DNA: TGTGCCAGCAGCGGACAGGGAGGTAATGAAAAACTGTTTTTT
CDR3: CASSGQGGNEKLFF

J: TRBJ1-1
D: TRBD1
length: 14
V: TRBV5-1
size: .
DNA: TGCGCCAGCAGCTTAACAGGGGGCGGCACTGAAGCTTTCTTT
CDR3: CASSLTGGGTEAFF

J: TRBJ2-3
D: TRBD2
length: 16
V: TRBV27
size: .
DNA: TGTGCCAGCAGTTCTGTACTAGCGGGAGGGACAGATACGCAGTATTTT
CDR3: CASSSVLAGGTDTQYF

J: TRBJ2-7
D: TRBD1
length: 17
V: TRBV5-1
size: .
DNA: TGCGCCAGCAGCTACTACCCCGGGACAGCTAACTCCTACGAGCAGTACTTC
CDR3: CASSYYPGTANSYEQYF

J: TRBJ2-3
D: .
length: 16
V: TRBV4-1
size: .
DNA: TGCGCCAGCACGCTAACAGGGCGGGCAAGCACAGATACGCAGTATTTT
CDR3: CASTLTGRASTDTQYF

J: TRBJ2-7
D: TRBD1
length: 16
V: TRBV5-1
size: .
DNA: TGCGCCAGCAGCTTGCTCTCCGGACAGGGGACCTACGAGCAGTACTTC
CDR3: CASSLLSGQGTYEQYF

J: TRBJ2-2
D: TRBD1
length: 14
V: TRBV7-8
size: .
DNA: TGTGCCAGCAGCTCACAGGGGGCCGGCGGGGAGCTGTTTTTT
CDR3: CASSSQGAGGELFF

J: TRBJ1-4
D: .
length: 17
V: TRBV27
size: .
DNA: TGTGCCAGCAGTCGCACAGGGATTTGGAGTACTAATGAAAAACTGTTTTTT
CDR3: CASSRTGIWSTNEKLFF

J: TRBJ1-5
D: .
length: 16
V: TRBV12-2
size: once
DNA: TGTGCAAGTCGGCCCCCCCTCCGGGACAATAATCAGCCCCAGCATTTT
CDR3: CASRPPLRDNNQPQHF

J: TRBJ1-3
D: .
length: 14
V: TRBV5-1
size: .
DNA: TGCGCCAGCCGCCCTCTGAGCTCTGGAAACACCATATATTTT
CDR3: CASRPLSSGNTIYF

J: TRBJ2-7
D: TRBD2
length: 16
V: TRBV11-3
size: once
DNA: TGTGCCAGCAGCTTAGACATTACTAGCGGGACGGGGGAGCAGTACTTC
CDR3: CASSLDITSGTGEQYF

J: TRBJ2-6
D: .
length: 15
V: TRBV2
size: .
DNA: TGTGCCAGGAGGTTAGTAAGCGGGTCGGCCAACGTCCTGACTTTC
CDR3: CARRLVSGSANVLTF

J: TRBJ2-1
D: TRBD1
length: 15
V: TRBV27
size: .
DNA: TGTGCCAGCAGTTTTGGGACAGGGTTTCTCAATGAGCAGTTCTTC
CDR3: CASSFGTGFLNEQFF

J: TRBJ1-1
D: .
length: 12
V: TRBV27
size: .
DNA: TGTGCCAGCAGCTCCGTCCAGTCTGAAGCTTTCTTT
CDR3: CASSSVQSEAFF